These 25 T cell receptor beta chains share one sample of origin, sequenced in a study of blood T cell repertoires in COVID-19. Sequencing used immunoSEQ multiplex PCR; TCRdb keeps in-frame clones, though not all of them. The table lists roughly 410,000 clones, 89% of them singletons. Sequenced input: peripheral blood. These receptors were obtained from a woman aged 40 to 50 with COVID-19, enrolled during active disease.

This chain joins TRBV6-2 or TRBV6-3 and TRBJ2-5, with 10 bases identical to TRBD1. From germline, CDR1 is MNHEY and CDR2 SVGEGT. The junction had 6 bases not matched to a gene; V was cut back by 3 bases and J by 5 bases. This CDR3 contains 15 residues. The CDR3 reads CASSYGTGDLETQYF. Here the CDR3 DNA reads TGTGCCAGCAGTTATGGGACAGGGGATCTCGAGACCCAGTACTTC.

V gene TRBV18 combines with J gene TRBJ2-3; 10 bases map to TRBD2. Germline assignment: CDR1 KGHSH and CDR2 LQKENI. This CDR3 is built from 16 residues. Trimming cost V 5 bases and J 2 bases; bases outside gene matches: 7. CDR3: CASSFRTSGYTDTQYF. CDR3 DNA sequence: TGTGCCAGCTCATTCAGGACTAGCGGATACACAGATACGCAGTATTTT. The variable domain in full, with the rest retrieved from reference TRBV18 and TRBJ2-3, is NAGVMQNPRHLVRRRGQEARLRCSPMKGHSHVYWYRQLPEEGLKFMVYLQKENIIDESGMPKERFSAEFPKEGPSILRIQQVVRGDSAAYFCASSFRTSGYTDTQYFGPGTRLTVL.

In this sample, this clone turned up a few times. The genes are TRBV12-3 or TRBV12-4 and TRBJ1-5; maybe TRBD1 (5 bases). The length of the CDR3 is 13 residues. The V end was cut by 7 bases, the J end by 2 bases, with 9 bases between. CDR3 loop: CASTGRGNQPQHF. The CDR3 DNA reads TGTGCCAGCACCGGCAGGGGCAATCAGCCCCAGCATTTT.

This clone was seen only once. The chain is built from TRBV4-1 and TRBJ2-7, with D tentatively TRBD1 (6 bases). V lost 3 bases and J lost 2, with 8 bases in between. The CDR3 has 13 residues. Looked up from germline, CDR1 is MGHRA and CDR2 is YSYEKL. The CDR3 sequence is CASSHRQAYEQYF. The CDR3 nucleotides read TGCGCCAGCAGCCACCGACAGGCCTACGAGCAGTACTTC.

Comment on this clone: The same CDR3 can be traced to other DNA sequences in this sample. This sequence joins TRBV28 and TRBJ1-2; D may be TRBD1 (6 bases). Trimming shortened V by 7 bases and J by 4 bases, and 10 bases separated the two germline ends. The CDR3 runs to 12 residues. The germline V gene has CDR1 MDHEN and CDR2 SYDVKM. This CDR3 reads CASTPGVYGYTF. In DNA form, the CDR3 reads TGTGCCAGCACCCCAGGGGTCTATGGCTACACCTTC.

This clone was picked up one time. The chain joins TRBV7-9 to TRBJ2-7, with D possibly being TRBD1 (6 bases). The CDR3 loop spans 14 amino acids. Between the trimmed V and J ends, which lost 5 bases and 2 bases, there was a span of 13 bases. Germline lookup yields CDR1 SEHNR and CDR2 FQNEAQ (reference sequence). This chain's CDR3 is CASSPTGLTYEQYF. The CDR3 DNA is TGTGCCAGCAGCCCTACAGGGCTCACCTACGAGCAGTACTTC.

V usage is TRBV18 and J usage is TRBJ2-2; D perhaps matches TRBD2 (6 bases). Germline CDR1 reads KGHSH; CDR2 reads LQKENI. Deletions cut 3 bases from V and 5 bases from J, with 10 bases between. The CDR3 loop spans 14 amino acids. CDR3 loop: CASSPSRGTGELFF. The DNA of the CDR3 is TGTGCCAGCTCACCCTCCCGGGGGACCGGGGAGCTGTTTTTT.

V usage is TRBV7-2 and J usage is TRBJ2-2; perhaps TRBD1 as D (6 bases). V shed 1 base and J shed 5 bases, with 8 bases lying between them. CDR3 length equals 14 residues. Germline V lookup: CDR1 SGHTA, CDR2 FQGNSA. The CDR3 here is CASSLVRGTGELFF. CDR3 in DNA: TGTGCCAGCAGCTTAGTAAGGGGGACCGGGGAGCTGTTTTTT.

The chain combines TRBV28 with TRBJ2-2; the match to TRBD1 covers 11 bases. This CDR3 has 15 residues. Trimming at V came to 3 bases and at J to 6 bases, leaving 3 bases not matched to a gene. Germline CDR1 MDHEN, CDR2 SYDVKM. CDR3 loop: CASSLLDRGPGELFF. The CDR3 DNA follows: TGTGCCAGCAGTTTGTTGGACAGGGGGCCCGGGGAGCTGTTTTTT.

This clone was recorded a few times. V and J are TRBV27 and TRBJ2-1; perhaps TRBD1 as D (6 bases). Per germline, CDR1 MNHEY and CDR2 SMNVEV (reference sequence). V shed 8 bases and J shed 8 bases, with 19 bases lying between them. CDR3 size: 14 residues. The CDR3 region is CASRPYGGKDEQFF. The CDR3 DNA is TGTGCCAGCCGCCCCTATGGGGGCAAGGATGAGCAGTTCTTC.

The chain couples TRBV7-9 to TRBJ1-2; D is unresolved. In germline, CDR1 is SEHNR, CDR2 FQNEAQ (reference sequence). The V gene lost 1 base and the J gene lost 1 base, with 10 bases spanning the gap. The CDR3 has 15 amino acids. The CDR3 nucleotides are TGTGCCAGCAGCTTAGTCTCTACAGATAACTATGGCTACACCTTC. Protein: CASSLVSTDNYGYTF. The entire variable domain, with the rest obtained from reference TRBV7-9 and TRBJ1-2, is as follows: DTGVSQNPRHKITKRGQNVTFRCDPISEHNRLYWYRQTLGQGPEFLTYFQNEAQLEKSRLLSDRFSAERPKGSFSTLEIQRTEQGDSAMYLCASSLVSTDNYGYTFGSGTRLTVV.

The CDR3 bases are TGTGCCAGTAGAGGCAGGGGTCAATACGTGACCCAGTACTTC. Encoded protein: CASRGRGQYVTQYF. The chain links TRBV19 to TRBJ2-5; D might be TRBD1 (6 bases). The V end was cut by 6 bases, the J end by 7 bases, with 18 bases between. Per the germline V gene, CDR1 is LNHDA and CDR2 is SQIVND (reference sequence). This CDR3 is 14 amino acids long.

The genes are TRBV30 and TRBJ1-4, with a possible D match to TRBD1 (5 bases). CDR3 length: 15 amino acids. Germline values: CDR1 GTSNPN, CDR2 SVGIG (reference sequence). V was pared by 0 bases and J by 4 bases, with 12 bases between. The CDR3 region is CAWSVLGHRNEKLFF. CDR3 bases: TGTGCCTGGAGTGTACTCGGACACCGTAATGAAAAACTGTTTTTT. The variable domain in full, completed from reference TRBV30 and TRBJ1-4, reads SQTIHQWPATLVQPVGSPLSLECTVEGTSNPNLYWYRQAAGRGLQLLFYSVGIGQISSEVPQNLSASRPQDRQFILSSKKLLLSDSGFYLCAWSVLGHRNEKLFFGSGTQLSVL.

A remark on this clone: Distinct nucleotide sequences in the sample also encode this CDR3. The chain is built from TRBV7-9 and TRBJ1-2; 7 nucleotides match TRBD1. The CDR3 is made up of 14 amino acids. Germline V gene data show CDR1 as SEHNR and CDR2 as FQNEAQ (reference sequence). V was pared by 3 bases and J by 3 bases, with 4 bases of the junction left unmatched. CDR3 bases: TGTGCCAGCAGCTTCCGAGACAGGGACTATGGCTACACCTTC. This sequence encodes CASSFRDRDYGYTF.

The chain recombines TRBV7-2 with TRBJ1-1; D gene ambiguous. Germline lookup yields CDR1 SGHTA and CDR2 FQGNSA. This CDR3 has 14 amino acids. V was clipped by 7 bases and J by 3 bases, with 15 bases between them. This chain's CDR3 is CASTSVSGYTEAFF. For the CDR3, the DNA is TGTGCCAGCACCTCGGTCAGCGGTTACACTGAAGCTTTCTTT.

This clone appeared a few times. The V call is TRBV30, the J call TRBJ2-1, with no clear D. Deletions cut 2 bases from V and 5 bases from J, with 10 bases between. Per the germline V gene, CDR1 is GTSNPN and CDR2 is SVGIG (reference sequence). The CDR3 totals 13 residues. The DNA of the CDR3 is TGTGCCTGGAGTTTCGGTCTAAACAATGAGCAGTTCTTC. Encoded protein: CAWSFGLNNEQFF.

The rearrangement uses TRBV7-9 and TRBJ1-2; no firm D call. Trimming cost V 1 base and J 0 bases, with 6 bases left between them. Germline CDR1 SEHNR, CDR2 FQNEAQ (reference sequence). The length of the CDR3 is 14 residues. The CDR3 DNA is TGTGCCAGCAGCTTAGTCTCGGCTAACTATGGCTACACCTTC. Translated, it gives CASSLVSANYGYTF.

This rearrangement joins TRBV29-1 to TRBJ2-1, with D possibly being TRBD2 (5 bases). V gave up 3 bases and J gave up 1 base, with 16 bases separating them. The CDR3 is made up of 16 amino acids. Germline values: CDR1 SQVTM, CDR2 ANQGSEA. This CDR3 reads CSVDAQRALSYNEQFF. Here the CDR3 DNA reads TGCAGCGTTGATGCTCAGAGGGCATTATCCTACAATGAGCAGTTCTTC.

This clone was seen a few times. This chain links TRBV19 with TRBJ1-5, with TRBD1 matching 12 bases. The CDR3 has 16 residues. Losses at the gene ends were 5 bases for V and 5 bases for J; bases not matched to a gene: 7. The germline CDR1 and CDR2 sequences are LNHDA and SQIVND (reference sequence). CDR3 region: CASSRGTGGFYQPQHF. In DNA form, the CDR3 reads TGTGCCAGTAGTCGAGGGACAGGGGGCTTCTATCAGCCCCAGCATTTT.

This rearrangement joins TRBV18 to TRBJ1-1, with 7 bases fitting TRBD1. J was trimmed by 0 bases and V by 3 bases; bases with no gene match: 7. Germline V gene data show CDR1 as KGHSH and CDR2 as LQKENI. The CDR3 extends over 16 amino acids. The CDR3 sequence is CASSPQQGRLNTEAFF. CDR3 DNA sequence: TGTGCCAGCTCACCGCAACAGGGGCGCCTGAACACTGAAGCTTTCTTT.

The chain links TRBV28 to TRBJ1-1; weak D call: TRBD1 (5 bases). CDR3 length: 15 amino acids. V dropped 3 bases and J dropped 1 base, with 12 bases sitting between them. CDR1 and CDR2 from the germline V gene are MDHEN and SYDVKM. The DNA for the CDR3 is TGTGCCAGCAGTTTGGAGGGACCGCGGAACACTGAAGCTTTCTTT. Translated, it gives CASSLEGPRNTEAFF.

This sequence joins TRBV7-9 and TRBJ1-4, with D perhaps matching TRBD1 (6 bases). CDR1 is SEHNR and CDR2 is FQNEAQ in the germline V gene (reference sequence). This CDR3 has 13 residues. V dropped 3 bases and J dropped 11 bases, with 13 bases sitting between them. CDR3 DNA: TGTGCCAGCAGCTTTCCAGGGGTGGAGAAACTGTTTTTT. As protein: CASSFPGVEKLFF.

This clone appeared a single time. This rearrangement joins TRBV24-1 to TRBJ1-2, with 8 bases lining up with TRBD1. Trimming cost V 8 bases and J 3 bases; bases outside gene matches: 13. Germline V gene sequence: CDR1 KGHDR, CDR2 SFDVKD. The CDR3 is 16 amino acids. The CDR3 DNA is TGTGCCACCACACCCCCCTGGGCAGGGGGCGACTATGGCTACACCTTC. Protein: CATTPPWAGGDYGYTF.

This clone was detected only once. The J gene is TRBJ2-1, the V gene TRBV4-3, with 10 nucleotides matching TRBD2. With V trimmed by 0 bases and J by 4 bases, 6 bases remained unmatched. The CDR3 extends over 17 amino acids. Germline CDR1 and CDR2: LGHNA and YSLEER. The chain's CDR3 is CASSQDRALAGYNEQFF. In DNA form, the CDR3 reads TGCGCCAGCAGCCAAGATCGGGCACTAGCGGGATACAATGAGCAGTTCTTC.

The gene calls are TRBV9 and TRBJ2-5; D perhaps matches TRBD2 (6 bases). CDR3 size: 15 residues. Germline V lookup: CDR1 SGDLS, CDR2 YYNGEE. V was cut by 4 bases and J by 5 bases, with 18 bases left in between. CDR3 amino acids: CASSPLGGVRETQYF. CDR3 coding DNA: TGTGCCAGCAGCCCACTCGGGGGAGTTAGGGAGACCCAGTACTTC.